The source of this T cell receptor (beta chain) is a study of blood T cell repertoires in COVID-19. Overall study: Sites in the United States, Italy and Spain provided acute and convalescent COVID-19 samples. PBMCs, B-cell-depleted T cells, or T cells provided the cDNA or gDNA that made up the material.

This CDR3 comprises 14 residues. The V gene's germline CDR1 is LGHNA and CDR2 YNFKEQ. V dropped 1 base and J dropped 10 bases, with 14 bases sitting between them. In this sample, this clone turned up once. Original data processing: Nucleated cell counts were estimated from reference gene primer amplification. Data came from immunoSEQ multiplex PCR; TCRdb stores just in-frame clones and leaves some out. That table gives V, J and clone size, and the DNA gave D and trimming. There are under 300,000 clones in the sample; 80% to 90% occur only once, and around a tenth lies in the top ten. Sequencing input: peripheral blood. This TCR derives from a woman aged 50 to 60 who had recovered from COVID-19. The rearrangement links TRBV4-2 to TRBJ2-1; a weak D match, TRBD2 (5 bases). This CDR3 reads CASSQVSYGGEQFF. Written as DNA, the CDR3 is TGTGCCAGCAGCCAAGTGAGTTATGGAGGAGAGCAGTTCTTC.